The next 23 T cell receptor beta chains were all read from a single sample in a study of blood T cell repertoires in COVID-19. The method was immunoSEQ multiplex PCR; TCRdb's version includes in-frame clones alone and lacks a portion of them. The sample has 150,000 to 200,000 clones, 85% seen once. Sequences were obtained from peripheral blood. The receptors were gathered from a human donor with acute or convalescent COVID-19. The donor label of this sample is uncertain.

V usage is TRBV5-1 and J usage is TRBJ1-6; D gene uncertain. The germline V gene has CDR1 SGHRS and CDR2 YFSETQ. The CDR3 has 15 amino acids. V was cut by 6 bases and J by 1 base, with 11 bases left in between. The CDR3 coding sequence is TGCGCCAGCACGAGTTCAGCGTCCTATAATTCACCCCTCCACTTT. Translation gives CASTSSASYNSPLHF.

The chain combines TRBV6-5 with TRBJ1-1; TRBD1 agrees at 8 bases. After removal of 6 bases from V and 0 bases from J, the junction contained 0 bases not matched to a gene. This CDR3 is 13 amino acids long. The germline CDR1 and CDR2 sequences are MNHEY and SVGAGI. This chain's CDR3 is CASRDRVNTEAFF. CDR3 DNA sequence: TGTGCCAGCAGGGACAGGGTGAACACTGAAGCTTTCTTT.

The chain uses TRBV5-1 and TRBJ1-2; D gene ambiguous. Germline CDR1 and CDR2: SGHRS and YFSETQ. V was cut by 0 bases and J by 0 bases, with 12 bases left in between. This CDR3 is 16 amino acids long. The CDR3 is CASSLGSGRANYGYTF. The CDR3 DNA reads TGCGCCAGCAGCTTGGGGTCGGGAAGAGCTAACTATGGCTACACCTTC.

This clone appeared a few times. The chain links TRBV11-2 to TRBJ2-7; 7 bases are a match to TRBD1. The length of the CDR3 is 12 residues. CDR1 and CDR2 (germline): SGHAT, FQNNGV. V trimming: 4 bases; J trimming: 8 bases; junction bases outside the gene matches: 5. Here the CDR3 reads CASSSQGEKQYF. CDR3 bases: TGTGCCAGCAGCTCGCAGGGGGAGAAGCAGTACTTC.

This chain uses TRBV18 with TRBJ1-2, with TRBD1 matching 10 bases. The germline V gene encodes CDR1 KGHSH and CDR2 LQKENI. The V segment lost 8 bases and the J segment 6 bases; nucleotides outside the gene matches: 6. This CDR3 spans 13 amino acids. The CDR3 coding sequence is TGTGCCAGCAGCTCCGGGACAGGGGATGGCTACACCTTC. Amino acid sequence: CASSSGTGDGYTF. Full variable domain (remainder filled in from reference TRBV18 and TRBJ1-2): NAGVMQNPRHLVRRRGQEARLRCSPMKGHSHVYWYRQLPEEGLKFMVYLQKENIIDESGMPKERFSAEFPKEGPSILRIQQVVRGDSAAYFCASSSGTGDGYTFGSGTRLTVV.

The chain joins TRBV7-9 to TRBJ1-2, with TRBD1 matching 7 bases. Germline V gene data show CDR1 as SEHNR and CDR2 as FQNEAQ (reference sequence). This CDR3 has 13 amino acids. V was pared by 3 bases and J by 5 bases, with 3 bases of the junction left unmatched. Here the CDR3 DNA reads TGTGCCAGCAGCTTCCGGGACAGTTATGGCTACACCTTC. Translating gives CASSFRDSYGYTF.

This chain connects TRBV4-1 to TRBJ2-1; 8 bases map to TRBD1. The CDR3 has 15 amino acids. V shed 4 bases, J shed 6 bases, and the junction held 8 bases outside the gene matches. CDR1 and CDR2 from the germline V gene are MGHRA and YSYEKL. The CDR3 is CASSLTGQGRNEQFF. The CDR3 coding sequence is TGCGCCAGCAGCCTCACAGGACAGGGTCGCAATGAGCAGTTCTTC.

CDR3 amino acids: CASSSRSTANYGYTF. Written as DNA, the CDR3 is TGTGCCAGCAGCTCCCGCTCGACAGCCAACTATGGCTACACCTTC. The chain joins TRBV7-9 to TRBJ1-2; the D gene is possibly TRBD1 (5 bases). Per germline, CDR1 SEHNR and CDR2 FQNEAQ (reference sequence). This CDR3 spans 15 amino acids. The V gene lost 4 bases and the J gene lost 2 bases, with 14 bases spanning the gap.

The chain links TRBV5-6 to TRBJ1-4; D remains unclear. Looked up from germline, CDR1 is SGHDT and CDR2 is YYEEEE. This CDR3 is 12 amino acids long. V dropped 1 base and J dropped 11 bases, with 9 bases sitting between them. The CDR3 reads CASSLRRGKLFF. The CDR3 DNA is TGTGCCAGCAGCTTGAGGCGAGGGAAACTGTTTTTT.

The V and J genes are TRBV7-3 and TRBJ1-4; 7 positions match TRBD1. Losses at the gene ends were 5 bases for V and 8 bases for J; bases not matched to a gene: 5. Germline V CDR1 and CDR2: SGHTA, FQGTGA. This CDR3 region has 13 residues. Written as DNA, the CDR3 is TGTGCCAGCAGCCGACAGGGCGGGGAAAAACTGTTTTTT. Protein: CASSRQGGEKLFF.

The chain carries TRBV6-4 and TRBJ2-2; D perhaps matches TRBD2 (5 bases). V was pared by 8 bases and J by 2 bases, with 21 bases between. Germline V CDR1 and CDR2: MRHNA, SNTAGT. The CDR3 runs 17 residues. The CDR3 is CASQRWAGGLNTGELFF. The CDR3 bases are TGTGCCAGCCAGAGGTGGGCCGGCGGGCTAAACACCGGGGAGCTGTTTTTT.

This clone was picked up a small number of times. The chain links TRBV7-2 to TRBJ2-1, with unresolved D. Trimming took off 2 bases at V and 7 bases at J, with 12 bases between the two ends. The CDR3 has 14 amino acids. Germline V lookup: CDR1 SGHTA, CDR2 FQGNSA. The CDR3 loop is CASSLSGSRNEQFF. In nucleotides, the CDR3 is TGTGCCAGCAGCTTATCCGGGTCAAGAAATGAGCAGTTCTTC.

The chain recombines TRBV5-1 with TRBJ1-4; perhaps TRBD1 as D (6 bases). V lost 4 bases to trimming and J lost 4 bases, with 14 bases between them. CDR3 length: 15 amino acids. CDR1 SGHRS and CDR2 YFSETQ come from the germline V gene. CDR3 in DNA: TGCGCCAGCAGCCAGTCAGGGGCGAATAATGAAAAACTGTTTTTT. Its protein is CASSQSGANNEKLFF.

CDR3 bases: TGTGCCAGCAGCCTGCGAGTTTCCTACAATGAGCAGTTCTTC. Protein sequence: CASSLRVSYNEQFF. This chain connects TRBV3-1 (or the pseudogene TRBV3-2) to TRBJ2-1, with D uncertain. The ends were cut back, 4 bases at V and 1 base at J, with 8 bases in the middle. CDR3 size: 14 residues. Germline V lookup: CDR1 LGHDT, CDR2 YNNKEL (reference sequence).

The chain is built from TRBV7-6 and TRBJ1-6, with unresolved D. This CDR3 is built from 16 residues. CDR1 and CDR2 from the germline V gene are SGHVS and FNYEAQ. The V gene lost 1 base and the J gene lost 0 bases, with 7 bases spanning the gap. The CDR3 spells CASSLDPSSYNSPLHF. The CDR3 nucleotides read TGTGCCAGCAGCTTAGATCCGAGCTCCTATAATTCACCCCTCCACTTT.

This clone was seen only a few times. The chain employs TRBV5-1 and TRBJ1-2; 7 nucleotides line up with TRBD1. This CDR3 contains 14 residues. V gave up 4 bases and J gave up 6 bases; unmatched junction bases: 9. The germline CDR1 and CDR2 sequences are SGHRS and YFSETQ. This CDR3 is CASSNSQGRDGYTF. The CDR3 nucleotides are TGCGCCAGCAGCAATTCACAGGGGCGGGATGGCTACACCTTC. The full variable domain, in which reference TRBV5-1 and TRBJ1-2 provide the parts outside the CDR3, is KAGVTQTPRYLIKTRGQQVTLSCSPISGHRSVSWYQQTPGQGLQFLFEYFSETQRNKGNFPGRFSGRQFSNSRSEMNVSTLELGDSALYLCASSNSQGRDGYTFGSGTRLTVV.

This chain links TRBV6-5 with TRBJ2-1; 9 bases map to TRBD1. CDR1 is MNHEY and CDR2 is SVGAGI in the germline V gene. After removal of 4 bases from V and 5 bases from J, the junction contained 6 bases not matched to a gene. The CDR3 loop spans 15 amino acids. CDR3 sequence: CASSSQDRGNNEQFF. The DNA for the CDR3 is TGTGCCAGCAGTTCCCAGGACAGGGGAAACAATGAGCAGTTCTTC.

The chain combines TRBV18 with TRBJ1-2; D gene uncertain. CDR3 length equals 15 residues. In germline, CDR1 is KGHSH, CDR2 LQKENI. V was shortened by 2 bases and J by 8 bases, with 18 bases between the two germline ends. DNA for the CDR3: TGTGCCAGCTCACCATCCCGAGGGTCTGAATTCGGCTACACCTTC. Translating it yields CASSPSRGSEFGYTF. Drawing the rest from reference TRBV18 and TRBJ1-2, the complete variable domain is NAGVMQNPRHLVRRRGQEARLRCSPMKGHSHVYWYRQLPEEGLKFMVYLQKENIIDESGMPKERFSAEFPKEGPSILRIQQVVRGDSAAYFCASSPSRGSEFGYTFGSGTRLTVV.

The rearrangement uses TRBV5-1 and TRBJ1-1, with D possibly matching TRBD1 (6 bases). Germline V gives CDR1 SGHRS, CDR2 YFSETQ. This CDR3 is built from 13 residues. V was shortened by 0 bases and J by 3 bases, with 6 bases between the two germline ends. The CDR3 loop reads CASSLGGHTEAFF. The CDR3 DNA sequence: TGCGCCAGCAGCTTGGGGGGGCACACTGAAGCTTTCTTT.

V is TRBV7-9 and J is TRBJ2-3, with no clear D. This CDR3 is built from 13 residues. The V end lost 2 bases, the J end lost 6 bases, and 9 bases lay between the germline ends. The germline V gene encodes CDR1 SEHNR and CDR2 FQNEAQ (reference sequence). CDR3 sequence (DNA): TGTGCCAGCAGCTTAAGATTACGGGATACGCAGTATTTT. Protein sequence: CASSLRLRDTQYF.

The genes are TRBV13 and TRBJ2-1, with a possible D match to TRBD1 (5 bases). Trimming removed 0 bases from V and 4 bases from J, with 7 bases in between. The CDR3 is 14 amino acids. The germline gives CDR1 PRHDT, CDR2 FYEKMQ (reference sequence). In DNA form, the CDR3 reads TGTGCCAGCAGCTTAGGCCAGGGATACAATGAGCAGTTCTTC. Amino acid sequence: CASSLGQGYNEQFF. Together with reference TRBV13 and TRBJ2-1, the CDR3 gives the full variable domain: AAGVIQSPRHLIKEKRETATLKCYPIPRHDTVYWYQQGPGQDPQFLISFYEKMQSDKGSIPDRFSAQQFSDYHSELNMSSLELGDSALYFCASSLGQGYNEQFFGPGTRLTVL.

The rearrangement links TRBV13 to TRBJ2-6, with TRBD1 matching over 8 bases. The germline V gene has CDR1 PRHDT and CDR2 FYEKMQ (reference sequence). Losses at the gene ends were 5 bases for V and 2 bases for J; bases not matched to a gene: 11. This CDR3 is built from 18 residues. CDR3: CASSLPYRGRTGANVLTF. CDR3 DNA: TGTGCCAGCAGCCTACCCTACAGGGGGAGGACTGGGGCCAACGTCCTGACTTTC.

In its sample, this clone was seen once. The V and J genes are TRBV9 and TRBJ1-1; TRBD1 matches at 9 bases. CDR1 is SGDLS, CDR2 YYNGEE, per germline. V lost 1 base to trimming and J lost 8 bases; unmatched junction nucleotides: 3. The CDR3 runs to 13 residues. CDR3 in amino acids: CASSVQDRGEAFF. In DNA, the CDR3 is TGTGCCAGCAGCGTACAGGACAGGGGAGAAGCTTTCTTT.